This entry is about one T cell receptor (beta chain). This clonotype has a count of ten or more. Its antigen is currently not known. Base qualities are not provided; no much larger clone lies one nucleotide away. TCRdb lists the instrument as Illumina HiSeq 1500. TCRdb applied fastp at Q25 and MiXCR to the public reads, then kept only in-frame beta chains. Rows with a matching CDR3 protein are joined into one entry that keeps the most common DNA and genes. Present in this sample are under 800,000 distinct CDR3 sequences, less than 25% of which were seen just once. 7.5% to 9% of the sample rests with the top ten. This sample was included in a study of T cell repertoires in cytomegalovirus infection (dated 2019 in TCRdb). The study in broad terms: The HLA type of each donor mattered for the analysis, because public TCR beta signatures pointed to carriage of CMV infection along with the matching HLA type.

A distance of 9 bases separates the germline ends of V and J, which lose 6 bases and 1 base respectively. The CDR3 goes from the cysteine to the phenylalanine over 13 residues. The CDR3 DNA has 39 bases and is translated from base 1. Looking up the germline V gene (reference sequence) yields CDR1 SEHNR and CDR2 FQNEAQ. Broad study findings and their caveats: In the ex vivo response, HLA-C-restricted CMV-specific TCR beta clonotypes were dominant, and in two of eight donors the single most frequent clonotype came from this HLA-C-restricted group. Cumulative frequency of public TCR beta family members discriminated carriers of CMV infection plus the relevant HLA type in this cohort and an independent 352-donor cohort.

This TCR came from a human donor in good health (CMV status not recorded). Some clones in this sample may be carry-over from other donors' samples. This chain joins TRBV7-9 to TRBJ1-1; matching of 6 bases hints at TRBD1 as the D gene. Sequenced: CD8+ T cells from PBMCs. The DNA reads as follows: TGTGCCAGCAGACAGGGACCGAACACTGAAGCTTTCTTT. This codes for CASRQGPNTEAFF.